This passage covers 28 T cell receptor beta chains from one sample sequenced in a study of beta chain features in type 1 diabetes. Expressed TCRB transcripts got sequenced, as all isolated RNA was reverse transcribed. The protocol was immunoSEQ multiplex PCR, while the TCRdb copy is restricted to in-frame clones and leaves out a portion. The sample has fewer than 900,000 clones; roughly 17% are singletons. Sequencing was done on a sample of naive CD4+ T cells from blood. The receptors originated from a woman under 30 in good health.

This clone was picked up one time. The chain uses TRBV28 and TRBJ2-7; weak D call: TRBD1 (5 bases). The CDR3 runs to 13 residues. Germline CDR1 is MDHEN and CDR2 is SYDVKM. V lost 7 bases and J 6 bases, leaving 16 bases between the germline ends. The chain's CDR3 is CASIQVSNGEQYF. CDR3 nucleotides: TGTGCCAGCATACAGGTTTCAAATGGCGAGCAGTACTTC.

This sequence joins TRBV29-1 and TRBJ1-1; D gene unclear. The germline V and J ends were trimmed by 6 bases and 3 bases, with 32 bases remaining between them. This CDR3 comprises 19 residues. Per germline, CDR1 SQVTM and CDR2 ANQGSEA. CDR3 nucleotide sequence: TGCAGCGTACTACCCCAGCGACCGTCGCGAAGTCCCCCTGACACTGAAGCTTTCTTT. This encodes CSVLPQRPSRSPPDTEAFF.

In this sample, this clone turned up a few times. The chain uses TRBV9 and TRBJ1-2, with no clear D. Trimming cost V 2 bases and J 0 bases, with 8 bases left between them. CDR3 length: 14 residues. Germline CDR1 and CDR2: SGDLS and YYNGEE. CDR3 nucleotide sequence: TGTGCCAGCAGCGTGGGTAAGACTAACTATGGCTACACCTTC. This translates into CASSVGKTNYGYTF. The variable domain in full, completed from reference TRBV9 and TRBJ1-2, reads DSGVTQTPKHLITATGQRVTLRCSPRSGDLSVYWYQQSLDQGLQFLIQYYNGEERAKGNILERFSAQQFPDLHSELNLSSLELGDSALYFCASSVGKTNYGYTFGSGTRLTVV.

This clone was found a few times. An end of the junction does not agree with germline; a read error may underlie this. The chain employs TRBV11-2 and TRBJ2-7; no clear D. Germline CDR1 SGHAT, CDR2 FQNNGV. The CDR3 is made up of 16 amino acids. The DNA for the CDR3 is TGTGCCAGCAGCTTAGATCAATGGGCGTCATCCTCCGAGCAGTACTTC. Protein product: CASSLDQWASSSEQYF.

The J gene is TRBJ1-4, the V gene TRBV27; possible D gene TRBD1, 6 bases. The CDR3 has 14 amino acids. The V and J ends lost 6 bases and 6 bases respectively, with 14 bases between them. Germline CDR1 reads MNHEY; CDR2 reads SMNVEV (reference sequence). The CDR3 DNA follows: TGTGCCAGCAGCGACAGGAATAGTGATGAAAAACTGTTTTTT. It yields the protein CASSDRNSDEKLFF.

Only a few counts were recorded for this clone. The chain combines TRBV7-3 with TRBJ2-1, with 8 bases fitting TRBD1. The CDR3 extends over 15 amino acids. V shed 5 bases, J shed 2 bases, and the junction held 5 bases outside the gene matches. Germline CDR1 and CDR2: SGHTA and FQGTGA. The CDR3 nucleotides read TGTGCCAGCAGCCCTGGACAGGGAACCTACAATGAGCAGTTCTTC. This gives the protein CASSPGQGTYNEQFF.

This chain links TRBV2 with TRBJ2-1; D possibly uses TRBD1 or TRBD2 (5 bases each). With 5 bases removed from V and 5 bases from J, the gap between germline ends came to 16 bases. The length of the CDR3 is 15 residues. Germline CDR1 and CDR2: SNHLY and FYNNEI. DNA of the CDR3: TGTGCCAGCAGTAATCAAGCCCGGGGCAACAATGAGCAGTTCTTC. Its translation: CASSNQARGNNEQFF.

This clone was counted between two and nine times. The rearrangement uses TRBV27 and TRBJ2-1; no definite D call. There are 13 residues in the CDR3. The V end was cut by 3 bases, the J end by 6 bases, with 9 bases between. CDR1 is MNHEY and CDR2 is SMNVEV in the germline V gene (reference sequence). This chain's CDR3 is CASSLTVRNEQFF. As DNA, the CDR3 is TGTGCCAGCAGTTTGACGGTTCGCAATGAGCAGTTCTTC.

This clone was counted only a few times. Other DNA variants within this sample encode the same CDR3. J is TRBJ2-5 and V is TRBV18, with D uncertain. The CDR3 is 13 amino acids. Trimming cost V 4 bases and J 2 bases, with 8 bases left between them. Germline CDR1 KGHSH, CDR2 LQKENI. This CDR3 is CASSLSLQETQYF. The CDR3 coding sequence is TGTGCCAGCTCACTTTCCCTACAAGAGACCCAGTACTTC.

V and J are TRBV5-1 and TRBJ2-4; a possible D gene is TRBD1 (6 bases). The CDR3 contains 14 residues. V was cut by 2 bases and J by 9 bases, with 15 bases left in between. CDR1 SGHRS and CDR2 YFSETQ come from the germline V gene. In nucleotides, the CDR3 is TGCGCCAGCAGCTTATCAGGGGCCCTCGGCATTCAGTACTTC. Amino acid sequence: CASSLSGALGIQYF.

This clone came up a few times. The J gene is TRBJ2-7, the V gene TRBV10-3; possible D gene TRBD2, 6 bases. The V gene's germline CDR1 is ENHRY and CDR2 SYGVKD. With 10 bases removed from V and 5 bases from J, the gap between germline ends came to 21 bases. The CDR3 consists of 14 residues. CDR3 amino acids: CASKGGPFTDEQYF. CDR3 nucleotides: TGTGCCAGCAAAGGAGGGCCCTTTACCGACGAGCAGTACTTC.

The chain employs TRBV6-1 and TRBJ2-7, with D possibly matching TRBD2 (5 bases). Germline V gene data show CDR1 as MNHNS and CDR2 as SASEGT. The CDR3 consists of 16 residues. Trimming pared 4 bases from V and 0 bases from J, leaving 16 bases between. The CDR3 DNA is TGTGCCAGCAGTGGTAGGGAAAGCGGCAGCTCCTACGAGCAGTACTTC. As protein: CASSGRESGSSYEQYF.

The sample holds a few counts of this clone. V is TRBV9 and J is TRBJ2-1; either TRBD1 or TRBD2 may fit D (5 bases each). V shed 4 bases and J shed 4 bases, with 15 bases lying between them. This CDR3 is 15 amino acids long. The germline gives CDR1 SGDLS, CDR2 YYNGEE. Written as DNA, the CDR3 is TGTGCCAGCAGCCCGACCGGGGCGTCGTACAATGAGCAGTTCTTC. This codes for CASSPTGASYNEQFF. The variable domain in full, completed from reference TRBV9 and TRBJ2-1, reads DSGVTQTPKHLITATGQRVTLRCSPRSGDLSVYWYQQSLDQGLQFLIQYYNGEERAKGNILERFSAQQFPDLHSELNLSSLELGDSALYFCASSPTGASYNEQFFGPGTRLTVL.

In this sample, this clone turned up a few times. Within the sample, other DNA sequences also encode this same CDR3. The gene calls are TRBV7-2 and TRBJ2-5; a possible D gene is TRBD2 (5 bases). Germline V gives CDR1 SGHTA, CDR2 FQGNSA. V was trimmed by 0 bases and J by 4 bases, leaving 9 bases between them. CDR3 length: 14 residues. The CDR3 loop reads CASSLAPGSETQYF. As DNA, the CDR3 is TGTGCCAGCAGCTTAGCGCCGGGGTCAGAGACCCAGTACTTC. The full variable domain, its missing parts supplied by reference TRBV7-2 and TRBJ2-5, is GAGVSQSPSNKVTEKGKDVELRCDPISGHTALYWYRQSLGQGLEFLIYFQGNSAPDKSGLPSDRFSAERTGGSVSTLTIQRTQQEDSAVYLCASSLAPGSETQYFGPGTRLLVL.

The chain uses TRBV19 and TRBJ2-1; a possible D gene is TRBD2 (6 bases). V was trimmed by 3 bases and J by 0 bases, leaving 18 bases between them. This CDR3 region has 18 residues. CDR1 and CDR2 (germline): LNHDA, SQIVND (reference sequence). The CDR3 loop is CASSMRGGVAASYNEQFF. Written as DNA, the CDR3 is TGTGCCAGTAGTATGCGGGGCGGGGTCGCCGCCTCCTACAATGAGCAGTTCTTC.

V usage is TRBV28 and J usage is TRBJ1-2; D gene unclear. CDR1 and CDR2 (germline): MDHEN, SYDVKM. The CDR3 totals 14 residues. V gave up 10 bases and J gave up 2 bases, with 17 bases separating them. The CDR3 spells CATATSTGNYGYTF. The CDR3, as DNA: TGTGCCACCGCCACTTCCACTGGGAACTATGGCTACACCTTC.

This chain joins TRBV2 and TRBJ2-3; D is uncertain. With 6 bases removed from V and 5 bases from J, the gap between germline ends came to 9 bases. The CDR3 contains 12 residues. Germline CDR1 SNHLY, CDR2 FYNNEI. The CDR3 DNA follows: TGTGCCAGCAGCCGACCTGGAGATACGCAGTATTTT. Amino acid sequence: CASSRPGDTQYF.

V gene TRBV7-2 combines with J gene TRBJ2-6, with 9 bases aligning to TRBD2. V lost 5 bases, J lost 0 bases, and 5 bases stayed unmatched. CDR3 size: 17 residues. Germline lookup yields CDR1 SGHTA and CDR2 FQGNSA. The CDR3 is CASSLLAGSSGANVLTF. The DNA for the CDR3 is TGTGCCAGCAGCCTGCTAGCGGGAAGCTCTGGGGCCAACGTCCTGACTTTC.

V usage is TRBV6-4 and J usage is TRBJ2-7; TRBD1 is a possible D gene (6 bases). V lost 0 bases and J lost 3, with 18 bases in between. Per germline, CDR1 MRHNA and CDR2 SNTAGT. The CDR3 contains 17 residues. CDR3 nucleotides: TGTGCCAGCAGTGACTCTGAGCTACGACAGGCCAGCTACGAGCAGTACTTC. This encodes CASSDSELRQASYEQYF.

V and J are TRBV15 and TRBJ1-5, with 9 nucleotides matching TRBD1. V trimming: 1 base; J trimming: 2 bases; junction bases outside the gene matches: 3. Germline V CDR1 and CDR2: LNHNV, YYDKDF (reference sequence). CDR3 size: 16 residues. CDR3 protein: CATSRGRQGGNQPQHF. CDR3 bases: TGTGCCACCAGCAGAGGTCGACAGGGGGGCAATCAGCCCCAGCATTTT.

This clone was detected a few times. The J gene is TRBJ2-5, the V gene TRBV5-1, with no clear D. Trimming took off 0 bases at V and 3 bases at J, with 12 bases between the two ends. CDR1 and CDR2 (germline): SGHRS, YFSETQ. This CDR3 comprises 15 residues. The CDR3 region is CASSLVRGGEETQYF. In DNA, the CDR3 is TGCGCCAGCAGCTTGGTTCGTGGTGGGGAAGAGACCCAGTACTTC.

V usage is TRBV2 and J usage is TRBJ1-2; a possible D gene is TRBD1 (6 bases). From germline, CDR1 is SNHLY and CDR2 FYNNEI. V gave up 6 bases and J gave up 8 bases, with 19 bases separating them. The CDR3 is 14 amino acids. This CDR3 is CASSQQGISYGYTF. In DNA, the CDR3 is TGTGCCAGCAGCCAACAGGGAATCTCCTACGGCTACACCTTC.

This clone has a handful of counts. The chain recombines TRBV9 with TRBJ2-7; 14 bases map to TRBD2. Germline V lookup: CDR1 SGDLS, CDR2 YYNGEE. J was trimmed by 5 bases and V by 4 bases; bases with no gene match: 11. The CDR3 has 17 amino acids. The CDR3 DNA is TGTGCCAGCAGCCCACATTCCGGGACTAGCGGGAGTAACGAGCAGTACTTC. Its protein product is CASSPHSGTSGSNEQYF.

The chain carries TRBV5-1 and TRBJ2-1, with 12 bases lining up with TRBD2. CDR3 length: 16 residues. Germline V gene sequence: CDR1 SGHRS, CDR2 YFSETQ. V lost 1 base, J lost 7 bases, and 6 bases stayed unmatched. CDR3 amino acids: CASSLRLAGVENEQFF. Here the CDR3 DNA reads TGCGCCAGCAGCTTGAGACTAGCGGGAGTTGAGAATGAGCAGTTCTTC. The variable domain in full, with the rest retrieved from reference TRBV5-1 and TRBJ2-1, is KAGVTQTPRYLIKTRGQQVTLSCSPISGHRSVSWYQQTPGQGLQFLFEYFSETQRNKGNFPGRFSGRQFSNSRSEMNVSTLELGDSALYLCASSLRLAGVENEQFFGPGTRLTVL.

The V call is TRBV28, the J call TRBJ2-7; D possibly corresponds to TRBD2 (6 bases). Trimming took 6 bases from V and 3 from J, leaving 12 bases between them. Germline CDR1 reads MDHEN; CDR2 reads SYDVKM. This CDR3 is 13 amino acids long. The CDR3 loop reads CASREGLHYEQYF. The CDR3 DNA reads TGTGCCAGCAGGGAGGGACTTCACTACGAGCAGTACTTC.

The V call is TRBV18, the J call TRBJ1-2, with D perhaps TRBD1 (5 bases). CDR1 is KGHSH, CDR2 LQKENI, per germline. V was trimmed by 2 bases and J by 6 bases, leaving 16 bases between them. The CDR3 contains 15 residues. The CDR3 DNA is TGTGCCAGCTCACCATCGGTGAACAGGCAAAATGGCTACACCTTC. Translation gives CASSPSVNRQNGYTF.

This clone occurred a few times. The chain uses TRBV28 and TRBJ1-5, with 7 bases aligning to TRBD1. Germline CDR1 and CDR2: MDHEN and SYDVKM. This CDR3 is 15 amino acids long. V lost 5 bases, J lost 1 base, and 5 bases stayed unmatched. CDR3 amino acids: CASSQLTGSNQPQHF. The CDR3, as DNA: TGTGCCAGCAGTCAGTTGACAGGGAGCAATCAGCCCCAGCATTTT. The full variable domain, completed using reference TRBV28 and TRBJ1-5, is DVKVTQSSRYLVKRTGEKVFLECVQDMDHENMFWYRQDPGLGLRLIYFSYDVKMKEKGDIPEGYSVSREKKERFSLILESASTNQTSMYLCASSQLTGSNQPQHFGDGTRLSIL.

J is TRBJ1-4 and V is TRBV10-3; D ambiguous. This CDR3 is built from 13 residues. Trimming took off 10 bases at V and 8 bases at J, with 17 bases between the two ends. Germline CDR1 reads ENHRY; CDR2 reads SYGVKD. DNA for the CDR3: TGTGCCACCCGCGGGATAAACCGAGAAAAACTGTTTTTT. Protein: CATRGINREKLFF.